Listed below are T cell receptor beta chains from one sample, sequenced in a study of T cell repertoires in cytomegalovirus infection. TCRdb reprocessed the reads with MiXCR, giving one entry per CDR3 protein. This sample has some 400,000 distinct CDR3 sequences, with roughly 30% found just once. Sequencing used PBMCs. The receptors here all came from a human donor in good health (CMV status not recorded). Some clones in this sample may be carry-over from other donors' samples. The CDR3 runs from the conserved cysteine through the conserved F or W. Fields, in order: J gene, clone size, V gene, D gene, CDR3 DNA, CDR3 protein. The D gene is left open where the match is weak. Not every row has a clone size; where given, it reads once, few, many or a size class.

>TRBJ2-7|-|TRBV12-3/TRBV12-4|TRBD1
TGTGCCAGCAGTACGACAGGGAGAATCTCCTACGAGCAGTACTTC
CASSTTGRISYEQYF
>TRBJ2-3|many|TRBV7-2|-
TGTGCCAGCAGCTCCAGAGGCAGACTCAGTGGCACAGATACGCAGTATTTT
CASSSRGRLSGTDTQYF
>TRBJ1-4|-|TRBV25-1|-
TGTGCCAGCAGCCTCCCCTCAACTAATGAAAAACTGTTTTTT
CASSLPSTNEKLFF
>TRBJ2-5|-|TRBV7-9|TRBD2
TGTGCCAGCAGCTTATGGTCTAGCGGGGGGCATGGAGAGACCCAGTACTTC
CASSLWSSGGHGETQYF
>TRBJ2-7|-|TRBV7-2|TRBD2
TGTGCCAGCAGCTTAAATGGGGGGGCCTACGAGCAGTACTTC
CASSLNGGAYEQYF
>TRBJ2-2|few|TRBV7-3|TRBD2
TGTGCCAGCAGCTACGGACTAGCGCCTACCGGGGAGCTGTTTTTT
CASSYGLAPTGELFF
>TRBJ2-3|many|TRBV7-2|TRBD2
TGTGCCAGCAGCTTATACGGGGGGGCCATGACAGATACGCAGTATTTT
CASSLYGGAMTDTQYF
>TRBJ2-7|few|TRBV10-3|-
TGTGCCATTAATGACTCCCCCGCACAGGATTTGTACGAGCAGTACTTC
CAINDSPAQDLYEQYF
>TRBJ1-2|-|TRBV12-3/TRBV12-4|-
TGTGCCAGCAGTTTAGTCCCGGGGGCGACTGGCTACACCTTC
CASSLVPGATGYTF
>TRBJ1-5|few|TRBV6-5|TRBD1
TGTGCCAGCAGTGAGGGACAGGCCGGCAATCAGCCCCAGCATTTT
CASSEGQAGNQPQHF
>TRBJ1-5|few|TRBV19|-
TGTGCCAGTATGCAGGGGTTACGCAATCAGCCCCAGCATTTT
CASMQGLRNQPQHF
>TRBJ2-1|many|TRBV7-2|TRBD2
TGTGCCAGCAGCTTAGTGGGACTAGCGGGGCGGTTCAATGAGCAGTTCTTC
CASSLVGLAGRFNEQFF
>TRBJ1-6|-|TRBV6-5|-
TGTGCCAGCAGTCCGGGACGGGTTCACCCCCTCCACTTT
CASSPGRVHPLHF
>TRBJ2-1|once|TRBV5-1|TRBD2
TGCGCCAGCAGCTTGGCTCCTAGCGGGGGTTGGAATGAGCAGTTCTTC
CASSLAPSGGWNEQFF
>TRBJ2-2|many|TRBV7-2|-
TGTGCCAGCAGCACCGACCCGAGGGGGGAGCTGTTTTTT
CASSTDPRGELFF
>TRBJ2-7|many|TRBV7-8|-
TGTGCCAGCAGCTTAGACGGTGGGAGCTCCTACGAGCAGTACTTC
CASSLDGGSSYEQYF